The 20 T cell receptor beta chains listed next were all sequenced from one sample in a study of somatic mutations in cytotoxic T cells in rheumatoid arthritis. Method: immunoSEQ multiplex PCR; TCRdb's copy keeps in-frame clones and lacks some. The sample has about 25,000 clones; over 65% are singletons. The sequencing sample was made of CD8+ T cells sorted from blood. The source of these receptors is a woman aged 18-29 years in good health.

The CDR3 sequence: CASSVGGTPQETQYF. CDR3 DNA sequence: TGTGCCAGCAGCGTAGGTGGGACTCCTCAAGAGACCCAGTACTTC. The rearrangement joins TRBV9 to TRBJ2-5; weak D call: TRBD2 (6 bases). The germline V gene encodes CDR1 SGDLS and CDR2 YYNGEE. The ends were cut back, 0 bases at V and 2 bases at J, with 11 bases in the middle. This CDR3 is built from 15 residues.

V is TRBV27 and J is TRBJ2-5, with D unresolved. V lost 2 bases to trimming and J lost 4 bases, with 14 bases between them. The CDR3 totals 15 residues. Germline V gene sequence: CDR1 MNHEY, CDR2 SMNVEV (reference sequence). CDR3 amino acids: CASSLSVTVRETQYF. CDR3 DNA sequence: TGTGCCAGCAGTTTAAGTGTTACAGTACGAGAGACCCAGTACTTC.

The chain links TRBV6-5 to TRBJ1-1, with D maybe TRBD1 (6 bases). V was cut by 2 bases and J by 6 bases, with 16 bases left in between. Germline CDR1 is MNHEY and CDR2 is SVGAGI. This CDR3 is built from 15 residues. CDR3 nucleotides: TGTGCCAGCAGTTACGACCGGGACATTCACGCTGAAGCTTTCTTT. It codes for CASSYDRDIHAEAFF.

This chain links TRBV27 with TRBJ2-3, with D tentatively TRBD2 (5 bases). Trimming removed 1 base from V and 4 bases from J, with 15 bases in between. The CDR3 covers 16 residues. Germline V gives CDR1 MNHEY, CDR2 SMNVEV (reference sequence). Here the CDR3 DNA reads TGTGCCAGCAGTTTATATAGTAGGGCTAGCCCAGATACGCAGTATTTT. Translation: CASSLYSRASPDTQYF.

This chain uses TRBV9 with TRBJ2-3, with 7 bases aligning to TRBD2. The germline V gene has CDR1 SGDLS and CDR2 YYNGEE. The CDR3 totals 13 residues. The V segment lost 5 bases and the J segment 1 base; nucleotides outside the gene matches: 1. CDR3 DNA sequence: TGTGCCAGCAGTACTAGCGGCACAGATACGCAGTATTTT. Its protein product is CASSTSGTDTQYF.

This sequence joins TRBV28 and TRBJ1-5, with D unresolved. The V end lost 6 bases, the J end lost 3 bases, and 12 bases lay between the germline ends. This CDR3 comprises 14 residues. Germline V gene data show CDR1 as MDHEN and CDR2 as SYDVKM. CDR3 loop: CASSMQSLNQPQHF. The CDR3 nucleotides are TGTGCCAGCAGCATGCAGAGTCTCAATCAGCCCCAGCATTTT.

This clone was detected only a few times. This chain joins TRBV7-9 and TRBJ1-4; weak D call: TRBD1 (6 bases). V was clipped by 5 bases and J by 8 bases, with 21 bases between them. The CDR3 is 16 residues long. Germline CDR1 reads SEHNR; CDR2 reads FQNEAQ (reference sequence). In nucleotides, the CDR3 is TGTGCCAGCAGCGCCAGACAGGACAGCGGAGGAGAAAAACTGTTTTTT. Translation: CASSARQDSGGEKLFF. The full variable domain, rest sourced from reference TRBV7-9 and TRBJ1-4, is DTGVSQNPRHKITKRGQNVTFRCDPISEHNRLYWYRQTLGQGPEFLTYFQNEAQLEKSRLLSDRFSAERPKGSFSTLEIQRTEQGDSAMYLCASSARQDSGGEKLFFGSGTQLSVL.

The V call is TRBV28, the J call TRBJ2-7; the match to TRBD2 covers 10 bases. This CDR3 contains 14 residues. Germline assignment: CDR1 MDHEN and CDR2 SYDVKM. V was pared by 5 bases and J by 3 bases, with 4 bases of the junction left unmatched. Written as DNA, the CDR3 is TGTGCCAGCAGTGGCGGACTAGCGGACTACGAGCAGTACGTC. Translating gives CASSGGLADYEQYV.

In this sample, this clone turned up a few times. V and J are TRBV5-6 and TRBJ1-2, with no clear D. Germline assignment: CDR1 SGHDT and CDR2 YYEEEE. The V gene lost 2 bases and the J gene lost 3 bases, with 8 bases spanning the gap. The CDR3 contains 13 residues. CDR3 nucleotide sequence: TGTGCCAGCAGCTTCGCAGGCGACTATGGCTACACCTTC. It encodes CASSFAGDYGYTF.

The chain employs TRBV6-7 and TRBJ1-4, with TRBD1 as a possible D gene (6 bases). TRBV6-7 is marked as an open reading frame, function uncertain. The CDR3 has 17 residues. Trimming removed 2 bases at V and 5 bases at J, with 18 bases between. The CDR3 DNA is TGTGCCAGCAGTTACGCCCACGCAGGGGAGGCAAATGAAAAACTGTTTTTT. This sequence encodes CASSYAHAGEANEKLFF.

The chain joins TRBV27 to TRBJ2-6; no reliable D call. The germline V gene has CDR1 MNHEY and CDR2 SMNVEV (reference sequence). With 5 bases removed from V and 3 bases from J, the gap between germline ends came to 8 bases. The CDR3 length is 14 residues. The CDR3 spells CASSGLGGANVLTF. CDR3 DNA sequence: TGTGCCAGCAGTGGGCTGGGTGGGGCCAACGTCCTGACTTTC.

The chain uses TRBV7-9 and TRBJ1-2; TRBD1 aligns across 11 bases. The V gene's germline CDR1 is SEHNR and CDR2 FQNEAQ (reference sequence). The CDR3 runs 15 residues. J gave up 8 bases and V 4 bases, and 9 bases lay outside the gene matches. CDR3 residues: CASSSTGQGAFGYTF. The CDR3, as DNA: TGTGCCAGCAGCTCAACCGGACAGGGGGCTTTCGGCTACACCTTC.

The chain is built from TRBV4-1 and TRBJ2-7; D is unresolved. CDR1 and CDR2 (germline): MGHRA, YSYEKL. The length of the CDR3 is 15 residues. The V end was cut by 1 base, the J end by 4 bases, with 14 bases between. CDR3 in DNA: TGCGCCAGCAGCCAAGTATTAACCACCGATTACGAGCAGTACTTC. Protein product: CASSQVLTTDYEQYF.

V usage is TRBV15 and J usage is TRBJ2-1, with D possibly TRBD2 on 5 matching bases. The CDR3 length is 15 residues. The germline gives CDR1 LNHNV, CDR2 YYDKDF (reference sequence). V lost 5 bases and J 7 bases, leaving 18 bases between the germline ends. CDR3: CATSPDSPLSNEQFF. CDR3 DNA: TGTGCCACCAGCCCGGACTCGCCCCTTTCTAATGAGCAGTTCTTC.

The rearrangement uses TRBV27 and TRBJ1-1, with D unresolved. The CDR3 sequence is 13 residues long. CDR1 and CDR2 (germline): MNHEY, SMNVEV (reference sequence). Trimming cost V 3 bases and J 2 bases, with 7 bases left between them. The CDR3 nucleotides are TGTGCCAGCAGTTTCTACAGTAACACTGAAGCTTTCTTT. Translated, it gives CASSFYSNTEAFF.

This chain links TRBV6-6 with TRBJ1-1, with unresolved D. Germline V lookup: CDR1 MNHNY, CDR2 SVGAGI (reference sequence). The CDR3 is 10 residues long. Deletions cut 8 bases from V and 1 base from J, with 2 bases between. CDR3 in DNA: TGTGCCAGCGAGAACACTGAAGCTTTCTTT. It is translated as CASENTEAFF.

The rearrangement uses TRBV30 and TRBJ1-1, with D possibly being TRBD1 (5 bases). CDR1 is GTSNPN and CDR2 is SVGIG in the germline V gene (reference sequence). This CDR3 is built from 12 residues. V shed 5 bases and J shed 0 bases, with 7 bases lying between them. Written as DNA, the CDR3 is TGTGCCTGGGACAGCTTGAACACTGAAGCTTTCTTT. As protein: CAWDSLNTEAFF. Complete variable domain (other parts from reference TRBV30 and TRBJ1-1): SQTIHQWPATLVQPVGSPLSLECTVEGTSNPNLYWYRQAAGRGLQLLFYSVGIGQISSEVPQNLSASRPQDRQFILSSKKLLLSDSGFYLCAWDSLNTEAFFGQGTRLTVV.

This chain links TRBV10-2 with TRBJ2-1; D not certain. Germline CDR1 reads WSHSY; CDR2 reads SAAADI. The CDR3 contains 14 residues. Trimming removed 6 bases from V and 3 bases from J, with 12 bases in between. In DNA, the CDR3 is TGCGCCAGCAGAGGAAGTTCATTCTACAATGAGCAGTTCTTC. Amino acid sequence: CASRGSSFYNEQFF.

This chain's CDR3 is CAWSQEDEQFF. CDR3 sequence (DNA): TGTGCCTGGAGCCAAGAAGATGAGCAGTTCTTC. The rearrangement joins TRBV30 to TRBJ2-1, with D uncertain. The CDR3 is made up of 11 amino acids. Germline values: CDR1 GTSNPN, CDR2 SVGIG (reference sequence). Trimming cost V 3 bases and J 8 bases, with 8 bases left between them.

This clone was recorded only once. This rearrangement joins TRBV29-1 to TRBJ2-1, with D possibly TRBD2 on 5 matching bases. The CDR3 is 14 residues long. Germline V CDR1 and CDR2: SQVTM, ANQGSEA. The V and J ends lost 2 bases and 6 bases respectively, with 14 bases between them. The CDR3 DNA is TGCAGCGTTGAATCGGCGGGCTCCGGCAATGAGCAGTTCTTC. Translated, it gives CSVESAGSGNEQFF.